Described below is a single T cell receptor (beta chain) sequence and its context. This sample is part of a study of blood T cell repertoires in COVID-19. Study background: Researchers got acute and convalescent COVID-19 samples from the United States, Italy and Spain. PBMCs, B-cell-depleted T cells, or T cells provided the cDNA or gDNA that made up the material.

Assignment of participants to cohorts was predicated upon participant-reported clinical history. Symptom resolution, clearance, or two negative PCRs marked donors in Cohort 3 as recovered. Using immunoSEQ multiplex PCR, the repertoire was profiled, and TCRdb retains in-frame clones only, with some absent. The sample consists of about 300,000 clones, 75% to 90% of them appearing once. The CDR3 loop spans 14 amino acids. With 7 bases clipped from V and 8 bases from J, the junction kept 10 bases outside the gene matches. The V gene's germline CDR1 is MNHEY and CDR2 SMNVEV (reference sequence). The chain is built from TRBV27 and TRBJ2-1; TRBD1 matches 8 bases. The receptor comes from a woman between 40 and 50 years old who had recovered from COVID-19. Sequencing was done on a sample of PBMCs or T cells enriched from blood (not recorded which). As DNA, the CDR3 is TGTGCCAGCACTCGGACAGGGAAGATAGATGAGCAGTTCTTC. The encoded protein is CASTRTGKIDEQFF.